The T cell receptor (beta chain) described here comes from a study of cytomegalovirus exposure and HLA in healthy donors. Study-wide results and caveats: Likely technical artifact: a cluster of highly shared sequence variants. Associated with cytomegalovirus, according to the listing, were fewer than 200 TCR beta chains.

The study ran its PCR with 60 Vbeta and 13 Jbeta primers. Authors' data handling: A later analysis counted 65 million to 95 million unique TCR beta chains, roughly 11 million shared. Libraries were prepared by immunoSEQ multiplex PCR; TCRdb keeps only in-frame clonotypes and omits some of them. The DNA gave D and trimming, while V, J and clone size come from that table. The table records approximately 100,000 clones, roughly three quarters of them present only once. Trimming left V 4 bases short and J 0 bases short, with 6 bases between. This CDR3 is built from 13 residues. Germline V gives CDR1 WSHSY, CDR2 SAAADI. Notes on this clone: What it binds is unknown.

Sequenced material: PBMCs. The chain carries TRBV10-2 and TRBJ1-1; D unresolved. The sequence was obtained from a middle-aged woman in good health and CMV-seronegative. As DNA, the CDR3 is TGCGCCAGCAGTGCCAACATGAACACTGAAGCTTTCTTT. It translates to CASSANMNTEAFF.